The sequence of this TCR beta chain was determined in a study of Graves' ophthalmopathy and Graves' hyperthyroidism. Calling hyperthyroidism stable required that no ophthalmopathy show up within 18 months of follow-up. Each hyperthyroidism patient was newly diagnosed, with under 2 months' duration, and aged 18 to 65. The CDR3 extends over 14 amino acids. The ends lost 1 base at V and 4 bases at J; junction bases unmatched: 3. The germline CDR1 and CDR2 sequences are SEHNR and FQNEAQ (reference sequence). This clonotype was seen at least ten times. Its antigen is unknown. RNA transcripts were the template, and TCR beta CDR3 regions were amplified from them. Second-round multiplex PCR followed a first-round RT-PCR using HTBI primers. TCRdb fed the multiplex PCR reads into MiXCR, producing one record per CDR3 protein. This table has hundreds of thousands of distinct CDR3 sequences, around a fifth appearing once.

Broader study findings: Clonotypes were expanded in thyroid at above 0.001 frequency, and most also appeared in blood. The model flagged ophthalmopathy progression at 65% to 71% sensitivity and 72% to 80% specificity.

The chain has TRBV7-9 and TRBJ1-1; 7 bases line up with TRBD1. This TCR was sampled from a woman between 18 and 29 years old with stable Graves' hyperthyroidism. Some clones in this sample may be carry-over from other donors' samples. Sequenced: peripheral blood. The CDR3 protein is CASSLGGGRTEAFF. CDR3 nucleotide sequence: TGTGCCAGCAGCTTAGGAGGGGGCCGCACTGAAGCTTTCTTT.